The 24 T cell receptor beta chains listed next were all sequenced from one sample in a study of CD4+ T cells in melanoma. Here immunoSEQ multiplex PCR was the method, and the copy in TCRdb shows in-frame clones only, minus some. The repertoire holds some 110,000 clones, about nine tenths seen once, with 3% to 4% in the top ten. Sequencing was done on a sample of peripheral blood. These receptors came from a human donor with melanoma.

The chain links TRBV27 to TRBJ1-1; perhaps TRBD1 as D (5 bases). This CDR3 spans 13 amino acids. V gave up 5 bases and J gave up 3 bases, with 10 bases separating them. Germline CDR1 and CDR2: MNHEY and SMNVEV (reference sequence). The CDR3 DNA follows: TGTGCCAGCAGTCGCCAGGGATACACTGAAGCTTTCTTT. This codes for CASSRQGYTEAFF.

This clone was detected once. V and J are TRBV19 and TRBJ2-7; the match to TRBD2 covers 12 bases. The V segment lost 5 bases and the J segment 3 bases; nucleotides outside the gene matches: 14. This CDR3 comprises 18 residues. CDR1 and CDR2 from the germline V gene are LNHDA and SQIVND (reference sequence). CDR3 in DNA: TGTGCCAGTAGTCCCCGGAGCGACTGGACTAGCGGGGTCTACGAGCAGTACTTC. It translates to CASSPRSDWTSGVYEQYF.

The chain joins TRBV6-5 to TRBJ2-2; D may be TRBD1 or TRBD2 (6 bases each). Germline V gives CDR1 MNHEY, CDR2 SVGAGI. V lost 6 bases and J lost 5, with 16 bases in between. This CDR3 contains 15 residues. CDR3 nucleotides: TGTGCCAGCAGGCAACCCGGGGGCTTAACCGGGGAGCTGTTTTTT. Protein: CASRQPGGLTGELFF.

The rearrangement joins TRBV7-9 to TRBJ1-3; D unresolved. V was shortened by 3 bases and J by 4 bases, with 7 bases between the two germline ends. Germline V gives CDR1 SEHNR, CDR2 FQNEAQ (reference sequence). The CDR3 is 13 amino acids. The CDR3: CASSFIFGNTIYF. The CDR3 nucleotides read TGTGCCAGCAGCTTCATTTTCGGAAACACCATATATTTT.

The CDR3 sequence: CASSLVLPGETQYF. The DNA for the CDR3 is TGTGCCAGCAGCTTAGTTTTACCAGGGGAGACCCAGTACTTC. The rearrangement joins TRBV7-9 to TRBJ2-5; the D gene is possibly TRBD1 (5 bases). The CDR3 covers 14 residues. Germline assignment: CDR1 SEHNR and CDR2 FQNEAQ (reference sequence). V was cut by 1 base and J by 5 bases, with 11 bases left in between.

V usage is TRBV5-1 and J usage is TRBJ1-6; 10 bases are a match to TRBD1. The CDR3 has 15 residues. The V and J ends lost 4 bases and 10 bases, in that order; junction bases with no gene match: 8. Germline V gives CDR1 SGHRS, CDR2 YFSETQ. CDR3 residues: CASSIDRGLGSPLHF. CDR3 sequence (DNA): TGCGCCAGCAGCATTGACAGGGGGCTTGGATCACCCCTCCACTTT.

The chain couples TRBV9 to TRBJ1-1; 7 nucleotides agree with TRBD1. The CDR3 sequence is 13 residues long. Per germline, CDR1 SGDLS and CDR2 YYNGEE. V shed 3 bases and J 4 bases; nucleotides not matched to a gene: 3. CDR3 in amino acids: CASSETGATEAFF. DNA of the CDR3: TGTGCCAGCAGCGAAACAGGGGCCACTGAAGCTTTCTTT.

The rearrangement links TRBV7-2 to TRBJ2-5; D gene ambiguous. The CDR3 is made up of 14 amino acids. Trimming cost V 5 bases and J 4 bases, with 14 bases left between them. Germline V gene data show CDR1 as SGHTA and CDR2 as FQGNSA. This CDR3 reads CASSPRAPRETQYF. CDR3 nucleotide sequence: TGTGCCAGCAGCCCCCGGGCCCCTCGAGAGACCCAGTACTTC.

The V gene is TRBV5-8, the J gene TRBJ2-7; TRBD2 agrees at 11 bases. CDR1 is SGHTS, CDR2 YDEGEE, per germline. The V segment lost 4 bases and the J segment 4 bases; nucleotides outside the gene matches: 7. This CDR3 has 15 amino acids. The CDR3 DNA sequence: TGTGCCAGCAGCCATAGCGGGAGGGCCAGGTACGAGCAGTACTTC. It is translated as CASSHSGRARYEQYF.

This clone turned up a few times. This sequence joins TRBV4-1 and TRBJ1-2, with 9 bases aligning to TRBD1. Germline V gene lookup returns CDR1 MGHRA and CDR2 YSYEKL. The V gene end was trimmed by 1 base and the J gene end by 7 bases; junction bases not matched to a gene: 4. The CDR3 loop spans 14 amino acids. CDR3 region: CASSQAGQGLGYTF. In DNA, the CDR3 is TGCGCCAGCAGCCAAGCGGGACAGGGTCTTGGCTACACCTTC.

The CDR3 DNA sequence: TGTGCCAGCAGCCGGACAGGGGGCCGACTAGAAGAGACCCAGTACTTC. This sequence encodes CASSRTGGRLEETQYF. The chain employs TRBV11-2 and TRBJ2-5; TRBD1 agrees at 11 bases. The CDR3 runs 16 residues. After removal of 5 bases from V and 3 bases from J, the junction contained 8 bases not matched to a gene. From germline, CDR1 is SGHAT and CDR2 FQNNGV.

This clone was observed a handful of times. The J gene is TRBJ2-1, the V gene TRBV7-3, with TRBD2 matching over 9 bases. In germline, CDR1 is SGHTA, CDR2 FQGTGA. J lost 1 base, V lost 2 bases, and 6 bases had no gene match. The CDR3 totals 17 residues. The CDR3 is CASSLLGSGSSYNEQFF. The CDR3 region has the DNA TGTGCCAGCAGCTTATTGGGTAGCGGGAGTTCCTACAATGAGCAGTTCTTC.

The V call is TRBV7-9, the J call TRBJ1-2, with 8 nucleotides matching TRBD1. The CDR3 runs 14 residues. The J segment lost 8 bases and the V segment lost 2 bases, leaving 7 bases of the junction unmatched. The germline V gene encodes CDR1 SEHNR and CDR2 FQNEAQ (reference sequence). CDR3 nucleotides: TGTGCCAGCAGCTTATCAGGGGGCGATGGGGGCTACACCTTC. Encoded protein: CASSLSGGDGGYTF.

J is TRBJ2-2 and V is TRBV6-1, with D unclear. CDR1 and CDR2 from the germline V gene are MNHNS and SASEGT. V lost 8 bases and J lost 7, with 14 bases in between. The CDR3 runs 13 residues. CDR3 residues: CASLNKNVGELFF. The CDR3 DNA follows: TGTGCCAGCCTAAACAAGAACGTCGGGGAGCTGTTTTTT.

The CDR3 loop is CASSTAGTSGSRRNYEQYF. The CDR3 nucleotides read TGTGCCAGCAGTACCGCTGGGACTAGCGGGTCCCGTAGGAACTACGAGCAGTACTTC. The chain is built from TRBV28 and TRBJ2-7, with 12 positions matching TRBD2. The CDR3 has 19 amino acids. The V segment lost 5 bases and the J segment 3 bases; nucleotides outside the gene matches: 17. Germline V gives CDR1 MDHEN, CDR2 SYDVKM.

This chain uses TRBV6-6 with TRBJ2-5, with TRBD2 identical over 8 bases. V was pared by 0 bases and J by 3 bases, with 6 bases of the junction left unmatched. CDR3 size: 16 residues. The V gene's germline CDR1 is MNHNY and CDR2 SVGAGI (reference sequence). In DNA form, the CDR3 reads TGTGCCAGCAGTTACTCGATTATCGGGGGGGAAGAGACCCAGTACTTC. Encoded protein: CASSYSIIGGEETQYF.

The chain links TRBV7-2 to TRBJ2-1; D is unclear. This CDR3 has 17 residues. Germline V lookup: CDR1 SGHTA, CDR2 FQGNSA. Between the trimmed V and J ends, which lost 0 bases and 0 bases, there was a span of 12 bases. The CDR3 DNA is TGTGCCAGCAGCTTAGCGGGTAGCACGGGCTCCTACAATGAGCAGTTCTTC. The encoded protein is CASSLAGSTGSYNEQFF.

The J gene is TRBJ2-5, the V gene TRBV29-1, with D maybe TRBD2 (6 bases). Germline values: CDR1 SQVTM, CDR2 ANQGSEA. This CDR3 is 13 amino acids long. Trimming took 4 bases from V and 2 from J, leaving 11 bases between them. CDR3 DNA: TGCAGCGTTGGGCTGGGGGGACAAGAGACCCAGTACTTC. As protein: CSVGLGGQETQYF.

This clone was counted a few times. This chain connects TRBV18 to TRBJ1-5; 9 positions match TRBD1. Germline-derived CDR1 and CDR2 are KGHSH and LQKENI. This CDR3 region has 16 residues. With 6 bases clipped from V and 0 bases from J, the junction kept 6 bases outside the gene matches. CDR3 region: CASSDRGYYSNQPQHF. DNA for the CDR3: TGTGCCAGCTCGGACAGGGGATACTATAGCAATCAGCCCCAGCATTTT.

This chain connects TRBV4-1 to TRBJ2-7, with D perhaps TRBD1 or TRBD2 (5 bases each). The CDR3 loop spans 16 amino acids. Per germline, CDR1 MGHRA and CDR2 YSYEKL. V was cut by 6 bases and J by 4 bases, with 22 bases left in between. The CDR3 loop is CASSPSPGSSQYEQYF. For the CDR3, the DNA is TGCGCCAGCAGTCCATCCCCAGGGAGTTCCCAATACGAGCAGTACTTC.

The V call is TRBV5-5, the J call TRBJ2-7, with D possibly matching TRBD1 (6 bases). CDR3 length: 15 residues. V shed 3 bases and J shed 2 bases, with 15 bases lying between them. The germline V gene encodes CDR1 SGHKS and CDR2 YYEKEE (reference sequence). CDR3 loop: CASSYRVPSTYEQYF. DNA of the CDR3: TGTGCCAGCAGCTACAGGGTCCCCTCAACCTACGAGCAGTACTTC.

The V gene is TRBV27, the J gene TRBJ1-1; D is ambiguous. This CDR3 has 14 amino acids. The V end was cut by 3 bases, the J end by 1 base, with 9 bases between. Germline lookup yields CDR1 MNHEY and CDR2 SMNVEV (reference sequence). The CDR3 nucleotides read TGTGCCAGCAGTTTTTCGGCAGCGAACACTGAAGCTTTCTTT. Protein product: CASSFSAANTEAFF.

V usage is TRBV5-1 and J usage is TRBJ2-3; 10 bases line up with TRBD2. The CDR3 covers 15 residues. Germline lookup yields CDR1 SGHRS and CDR2 YFSETQ. The J segment lost 2 bases and the V segment lost 7 bases, leaving 7 bases of the junction unmatched. The CDR3 region has the DNA TGCGCCAGCGCATCGACTAGCGGGCTCACAGATACGCAGTATTTT. Protein product: CASASTSGLTDTQYF.

V usage is TRBV19 and J usage is TRBJ1-5; D perhaps matches TRBD1 (5 bases). V gave up 6 bases and J gave up 11 bases, with 17 bases separating them. In germline, CDR1 is LNHDA, CDR2 SQIVND (reference sequence). The CDR3 runs to 13 residues. In nucleotides, the CDR3 is TGTGCCAGTAGCCCAATCGGGGTAGGGGCCCAGCATTTT. Protein product: CASSPIGVGAQHF.